The 8 T cell receptor beta chains in this list originate from one sample, sequenced in a study of blood T cell repertoires in COVID-19. Using immunoSEQ multiplex PCR, the repertoire was profiled, and TCRdb retains in-frame clones only, with some absent. The top ten clones hold under 5.5% of a sample with tens of thousands of clones, 75% to 85% of them seen once. The specimen was peripheral blood. The receptors stem from a woman in her sixties or seventies with acute or convalescent COVID-19.

This sequence joins TRBV27 and TRBJ1-1; D may be TRBD1 (6 bases). Trimming removed 6 bases from V and 1 base from J, with 9 bases in between. Germline V CDR1 and CDR2: MNHEY, SMNVEV (reference sequence). CDR3 length: 13 amino acids. This CDR3 is CASRTDRNTEAFF. CDR3 nucleotides: TGTGCCAGCAGAACGGACAGGAACACTGAAGCTTTCTTT.

Relative to its sample, this clone is medium-sized. The chain links TRBV9 to TRBJ2-7; 12 bases line up with TRBD2. The junction had 2 bases not matched to a gene; V was cut back by 3 bases and J by 1 base. CDR1 is SGDLS, CDR2 YYNGEE, per germline. The CDR3 spans 15 residues. The CDR3 DNA reads as TGTGCCAGCAGCGAAGGACTAGCGGGATCCTACGAGCAGTACTTC. Protein: CASSEGLAGSYEQYF.

CDR3 sequence reads: CASSHLTSGGAGEQFF. In DNA, the CDR3 is TGCGCCAGCAGCCACTTGACTAGCGGGGGGGCAGGTGAGCAGTTCTTC. The V call is TRBV4-3, the J call TRBJ2-1, with TRBD2 matching 14 bases. The V segment lost 3 bases and the J segment 9 bases; nucleotides outside the gene matches: 7. Germline V lookup: CDR1 LGHNA, CDR2 YSLEER. The CDR3 length is 16 residues.

The V gene is TRBV5-4, the J gene TRBJ2-5, with 12 bases that match TRBD1. This CDR3 is built from 16 residues. Germline assignment: CDR1 SGHNT and CDR2 YYREEE (reference sequence). V shed 0 bases and J 7 bases; nucleotides not matched to a gene: 7. CDR3 in amino acids: CASSLGRDRGQGTQYF. The CDR3 DNA is TGTGCCAGCAGCTTGGGCCGGGACAGGGGGCAGGGGACCCAGTACTTC.

V and J are TRBV21-1 and TRBJ1-1; whether TRBD1, the table's D call, matches the DNA was not checked. TRBV21-1 is flagged as a pseudogene. The CDR3 length is 14 residues. The CDR3 bases are TGTGCCAGCAGCCCAACCAGGGGGAACACTGAAGCTTTCTTT. As protein: CASSPTRGNTEAFF.

The chain employs TRBV5-8 and TRBJ2-2; weak D call: TRBD1 (6 bases). Trimming removed 0 bases from V and 6 bases from J, with 12 bases in between. Germline V gene lookup returns CDR1 SGHTS and CDR2 YDEGEE. CDR3 length: 15 residues. The CDR3 sequence: CASSLGRGVSGELFF. The CDR3 region has the DNA TGTGCCAGCAGCTTGGGCAGGGGTGTCTCCGGGGAGCTGTTTTTT.

The rearrangement links TRBV6-2 or TRBV6-3 to TRBJ2-7; 7 nucleotides line up with TRBD1. With 0 bases clipped from V and 1 base from J, the junction kept 6 bases outside the gene matches. The germline V gene encodes CDR1 MNHEY and CDR2 SVGEGT. There are 16 residues in the CDR3. CDR3 coding DNA: TGTGCCAGCAGTTACTCGATTGACAGGGTGTCCTACGAGCAGTACTTC. Its protein is CASSYSIDRVSYEQYF.

The chain is built from TRBV6-5 and TRBJ1-6; the match to TRBD1 covers 9 bases. CDR3 size: 15 residues. Germline CDR1 reads MNHEY; CDR2 reads SVGAGI. The trim removed 6 bases at V and 8 bases at J, leaving 8 bases unmatched. CDR3 sequence: CASRYRGLYDSPLHF. Here the CDR3 DNA reads TGTGCCAGCAGATACAGGGGGCTATATGATTCACCCCTCCACTTT.